Following are 8 T cell receptor beta chains from one sample sequenced in a study of regulatory T cells in long-lasting Graves disease. Construction of the TCR beta libraries employed iRepertoire HTBI primers in conjunction with Arm-PCR of CDR3 regions. TCRdb redid the calling of the multiplex PCR reads with MiXCR, one entry per CDR3 protein. The top ten hold about 11% of the sample, which has 550,000 to 650,000 distinct CDR3 sequences, 15% to 20% seen once. The time point denotes: newly diagnosed GD, antithyroid drugs for less than 3 months. After RNA was extracted from PBMCs, the TCR library was made from it. The same sample was also used in a study of T cells in Graves' hyperthyroidism and ophthalmopathy.

The specimen comprised peripheral blood mononuclear cells (PBMCs), sampled at new diagnosis, from a patient treated with antithyroid drugs. The receptors shown here come from a man younger than 30 with Graves disease.

This clonotype appeared many times. The chain couples TRBV30 to TRBJ1-1; D remains unclear. The CDR3 is 12 amino acids. V was shortened by 4 bases and J by 1 base, with 7 bases between the two germline ends. CDR1 and CDR2 (germline): GTSNPN, SVGIG (reference sequence). The CDR3 bases are TGTGCCTGGAATCCGGGGAACACTGAAGCTTTCTTT. It yields the protein CAWNPGNTEAFF. Full variable domain (missing parts from reference TRBV30 and TRBJ1-1): SQTIHQWPATLVQPVGSPLSLECTVEGTSNPNLYWYRQAAGRGLQLLFYSVGIGQISSEVPQNLSASRPQDRQFILSSKKLLLSDSGFYLCAWNPGNTEAFFGQGTRLTVV.

On this clonotype itself: Compared with germline, one end of the junction differs, possibly owing to a read error. CDR3 in DNA: TGCAGCGCTGAACGGGGGCTAGCGGGAGTTCACGGTGAGCAGTTCTTC. Translated, it gives CSAERGLAGVHGEQFF. V is TRBV29-1 and J is TRBJ2-1; 10 bases line up with TRBD2. CDR1 SQVTM and CDR2 ANQGSEA come from the germline V gene. The CDR3 loop spans 16 amino acids.

In its sample, this clonotype was seen a few times. J is TRBJ2-7 and V is TRBV7-2; D not resolved. Trimming removed 4 bases from V and 5 bases from J, with 18 bases in between. CDR1 is SGHTA, CDR2 FQGNSA, per germline. CDR3 size: 15 residues. The CDR3 region is CASSYRGLGWHEQYF. As DNA, the CDR3 is TGTGCCAGCAGCTATCGTGGGCTAGGTTGGCACGAGCAGTACTTC.

The table lists this clonotype with many counts. This chain links TRBV27 with TRBJ2-7, with 10 bases that match TRBD2. The CDR3 has 15 residues. Germline CDR1 MNHEY, CDR2 SMNVEV (reference sequence). Unmatched junction bases numbered 6, after V lost 3 bases and J lost 4 bases. The CDR3 sequence is CASSFSGTSVYEQYF. CDR3 nucleotide sequence: TGTGCCAGCAGTTTCTCCGGGACTAGCGTATACGAGCAGTACTTC.

The chain employs TRBV5-1 and TRBJ2-1; 8 bases agree with TRBD1. V shed 4 bases, J shed 10 bases, and the junction held 13 bases outside the gene matches. CDR3 length: 15 amino acids. Germline loops: CDR1 SGHRS, CDR2 YFSETQ. The CDR3, as DNA: TGCGCCAGCAGCAGGATCCCGGGACAGGTGGAGGAGCAGTTCTTC. Its translation: CASSRIPGQVEEQFF.

The chain couples TRBV10-2 to TRBJ2-7; tentative D call: TRBD2 (5 bases). V was trimmed by 4 bases and J by 3 bases, leaving 10 bases between them. Germline-derived CDR1 and CDR2 are WSHSY and SAAADI. The CDR3 totals 13 residues. CDR3 amino acids: CASSVGSRYEQYF. DNA of the CDR3: TGCGCCAGCAGTGTAGGGAGCCGCTACGAGCAGTACTTC.

In its sample, this clonotype was seen a few times. The chain links TRBV7-9 to TRBJ1-5; D gene uncertain. This CDR3 comprises 14 residues. The V and J ends lost 3 bases and 7 bases respectively, with 13 bases between them. Germline V gives CDR1 SEHNR, CDR2 FQNEAQ (reference sequence). CDR3 coding DNA: TGTGCCAGCAGCTTTGAGGGTGTACAACAGCCCCAGCATTTT. Amino acid sequence: CASSFEGVQQPQHF.

This clonotype was recorded many times. This chain connects TRBV6-2 or TRBV6-3 to TRBJ2-1; 11 bases map to TRBD2. V dropped 4 bases and J dropped 3; count of bases not matched to a gene: 8. This CDR3 has 17 residues. CDR1 and CDR2 (germline): MNHEY, SVGEGT. This CDR3 reads CASSSPRLAGFYNEQFF. CDR3 bases: TGTGCCAGCAGTTCACCTCGACTAGCGGGATTCTACAATGAGCAGTTCTTC.